This section outlines one T cell receptor beta chain sequence together with its context. What it binds is not known. These data come from a study of T cells expressing NK-cell markers. Study results and caveats: These same clonotypes (in several donors) also led the CD3+CD56-NKG2C+ fraction.

This CDR3 contains 14 residues. Germline V gene lookup returns CDR1 DFQATT and CDR2 SNEGSKA (reference sequence). TCRdb derives one entry per CDR3 protein from the 5' RACE reads, leaving out DNA. The sample includes 400,000 or so distinct CDR3 sequences. This chain joins TRBV20-1 and TRBJ2-5; no DNA is available, so the TRBD1 call from TCRdb remains unchecked. Sequencing was performed on blood T cells: a sorted CD56 or NKG2C T cell subset, CD4+ or CD8+ T cells, or bulk PBMC T cells (not recorded which). This clonotype originated in a woman in her forties or fifties in good health. The CDR3 sequence is CSASGTGAAETQYF.